This T cell receptor beta chain is drawn from a study of blood T cells in healthy people across ages. A remark on this clonotype: Its matching antigen is unknown.

The study, taken as a whole, reports: Older age coincided with a roughly linear decline in TCR beta diversity per million T cells.

Germline V gives CDR1 SEHNR, CDR2 FQNEAQ (reference sequence). Trimming pared 1 base from V and 9 bases from J, leaving 10 bases between. This CDR3 has 13 residues. The use of a sample-barcoded 5' primer and a J-beta primer mix characterized a second PCR of about 6 to 12 cycles. From the 5' RACE reads, TCRdb called clonotypes with MiXCR, one entry per CDR3 protein. This sample has about 720,000 distinct CDR3 sequences, with about 25% found just once. The same sample was also studied in work on T cells of mothers and their children. In that study: With unrelated pairs as the comparison, related mother-child pairs had a slightly higher overlap that was not significant.

The sequence was obtained from a boy between 5 and 17 years old in good health. The sample consisted of blood. The rearrangement links TRBV7-9 to TRBJ2-1; D call uncertain. Here the CDR3 reads CASSLVDSGEQFF. In nucleotides, the CDR3 is TGTGCCAGCAGCTTAGTAGACTCGGGTGAGCAGTTCTTC.